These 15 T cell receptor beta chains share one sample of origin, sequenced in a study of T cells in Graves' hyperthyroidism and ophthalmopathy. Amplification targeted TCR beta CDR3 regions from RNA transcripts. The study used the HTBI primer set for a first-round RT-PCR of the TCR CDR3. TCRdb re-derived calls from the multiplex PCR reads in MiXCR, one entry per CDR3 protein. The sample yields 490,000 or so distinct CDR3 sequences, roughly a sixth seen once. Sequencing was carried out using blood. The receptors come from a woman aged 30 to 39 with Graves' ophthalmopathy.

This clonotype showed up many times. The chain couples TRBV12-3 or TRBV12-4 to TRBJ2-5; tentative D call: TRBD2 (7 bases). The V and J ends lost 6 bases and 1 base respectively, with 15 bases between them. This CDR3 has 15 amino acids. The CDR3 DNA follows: TGTGCCAGCAGCGGGGGGCCACAGGGCCAAGAGACCCAGTACTTC. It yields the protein CASSGGPQGQETQYF.

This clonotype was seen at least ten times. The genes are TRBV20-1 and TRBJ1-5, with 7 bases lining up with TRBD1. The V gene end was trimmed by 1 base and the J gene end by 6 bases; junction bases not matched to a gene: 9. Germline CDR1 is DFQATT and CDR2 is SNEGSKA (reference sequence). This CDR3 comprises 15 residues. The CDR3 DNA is TGCAGTGCTAGAGGCCAAACAGGGGCGGGTCAGCCCCAGCATTTT. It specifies CSARGQTGAGQPQHF.

The CDR3 here is CSANDGSNQPQHF. The CDR3, as DNA: TGCAGTGCTAACGACGGTAGCAATCAGCCCCAGCATTTT. The V call is TRBV20-1, the J call TRBJ1-5; no clear D gene. In germline, CDR1 is DFQATT, CDR2 SNEGSKA (reference sequence). Trimming took 4 bases from V and 0 from J, leaving 7 bases between them. The length of the CDR3 is 13 residues.

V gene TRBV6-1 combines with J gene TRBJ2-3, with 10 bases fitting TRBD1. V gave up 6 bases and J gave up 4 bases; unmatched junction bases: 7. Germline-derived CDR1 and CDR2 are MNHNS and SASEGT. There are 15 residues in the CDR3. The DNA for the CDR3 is TGTGCCAGCAGATATGACGGGACAGGGGCAGATACGCAGTATTTT. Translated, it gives CASRYDGTGADTQYF.

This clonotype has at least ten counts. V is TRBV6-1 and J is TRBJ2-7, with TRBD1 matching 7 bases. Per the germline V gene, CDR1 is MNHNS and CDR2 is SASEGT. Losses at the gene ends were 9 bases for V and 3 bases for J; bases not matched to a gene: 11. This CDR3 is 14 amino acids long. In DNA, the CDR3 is TGTGCCAGTTATTCCGGGACAGTTCTCTACGAGCAGTACTTC. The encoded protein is CASYSGTVLYEQYF.

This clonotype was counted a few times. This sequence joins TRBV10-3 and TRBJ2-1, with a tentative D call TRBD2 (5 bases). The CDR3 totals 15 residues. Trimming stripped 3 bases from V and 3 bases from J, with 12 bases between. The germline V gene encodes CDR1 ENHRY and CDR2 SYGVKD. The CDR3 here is CAISDSERNYNEQFF. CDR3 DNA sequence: TGTGCCATCAGTGACTCCGAGCGGAACTACAATGAGCAGTTCTTC.

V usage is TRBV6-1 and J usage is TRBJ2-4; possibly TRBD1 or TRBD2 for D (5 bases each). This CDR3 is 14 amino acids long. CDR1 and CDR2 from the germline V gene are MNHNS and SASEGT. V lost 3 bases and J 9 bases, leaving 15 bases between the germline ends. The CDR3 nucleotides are TGTGCCAGCAGTGAGGGGTGGGGGATGGGCATTCAGTACTTC. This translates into CASSEGWGMGIQYF.

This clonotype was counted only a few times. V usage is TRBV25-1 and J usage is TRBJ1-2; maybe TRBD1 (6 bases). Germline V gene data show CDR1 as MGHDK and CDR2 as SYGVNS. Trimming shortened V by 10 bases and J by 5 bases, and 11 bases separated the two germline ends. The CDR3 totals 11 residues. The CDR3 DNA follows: TGTGCCATAACAGGGCCGTATGGCTACACCTTC. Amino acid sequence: CAITGPYGYTF.

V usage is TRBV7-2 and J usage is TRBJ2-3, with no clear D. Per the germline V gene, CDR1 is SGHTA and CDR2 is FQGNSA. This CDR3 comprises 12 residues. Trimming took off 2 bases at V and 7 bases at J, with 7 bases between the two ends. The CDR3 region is CASSLIDYTQYF. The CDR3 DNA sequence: TGTGCCAGCAGCTTAATAGATTATACGCAGTATTTT. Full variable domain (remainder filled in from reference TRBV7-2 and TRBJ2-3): GAGVSQSPSNKVTEKGKDVELRCDPISGHTALYWYRQSLGQGLEFLIYFQGNSAPDKSGLPSDRFSAERTGGSVSTLTIQRTQQEDSAVYLCASSLIDYTQYFGPGTRLTVL.

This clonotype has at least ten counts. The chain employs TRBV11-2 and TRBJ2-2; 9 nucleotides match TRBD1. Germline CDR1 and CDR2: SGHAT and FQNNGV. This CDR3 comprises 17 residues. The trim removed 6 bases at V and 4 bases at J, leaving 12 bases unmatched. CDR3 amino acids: CASRLPEGDRATGELFF. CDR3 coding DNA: TGTGCCAGCAGACTTCCCGAGGGGGACAGGGCCACCGGGGAGCTGTTTTTT.

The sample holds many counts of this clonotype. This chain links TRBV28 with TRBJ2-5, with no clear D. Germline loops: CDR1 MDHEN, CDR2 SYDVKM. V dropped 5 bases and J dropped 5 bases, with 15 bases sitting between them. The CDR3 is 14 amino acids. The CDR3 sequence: CASSPPIGRETQYF. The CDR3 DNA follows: TGTGCCAGCAGTCCCCCGATCGGTCGGGAGACCCAGTACTTC.

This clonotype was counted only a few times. CDR3 DNA: TGTGCCAGCAATCCGGCGAGGGTGTTTTTCTATGGCTACACCTTC. Protein: CASNPARVFFYGYTF. This chain joins TRBV6-7 and TRBJ1-2; D is unresolved. TRBV6-7 belongs to the ORF category, with a function that is uncertain. The CDR3 covers 15 residues. Trimming stripped 7 bases from V and 4 bases from J, with 19 bases between.

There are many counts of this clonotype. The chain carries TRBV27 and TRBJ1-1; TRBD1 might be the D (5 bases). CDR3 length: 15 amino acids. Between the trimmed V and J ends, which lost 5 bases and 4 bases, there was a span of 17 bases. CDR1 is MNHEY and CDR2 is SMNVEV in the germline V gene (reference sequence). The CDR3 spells CASSRGDQRSTEAFF. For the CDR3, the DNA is TGTGCCAGCAGTAGAGGGGACCAAAGGAGCACTGAAGCTTTCTTT.

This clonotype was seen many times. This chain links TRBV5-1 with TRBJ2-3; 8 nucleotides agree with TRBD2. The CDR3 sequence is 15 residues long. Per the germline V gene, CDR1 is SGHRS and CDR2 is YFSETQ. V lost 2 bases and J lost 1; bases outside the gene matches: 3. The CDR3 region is CASSLARGGTDTQYF. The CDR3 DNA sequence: TGCGCCAGCAGCTTAGCGCGGGGGGGCACAGATACGCAGTATTTT.

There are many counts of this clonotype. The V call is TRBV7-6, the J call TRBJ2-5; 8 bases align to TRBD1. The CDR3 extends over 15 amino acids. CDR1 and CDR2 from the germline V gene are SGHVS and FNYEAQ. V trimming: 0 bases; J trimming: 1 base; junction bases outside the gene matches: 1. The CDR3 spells CASSLAGQAQETQYF. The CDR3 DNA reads TGTGCCAGCAGCTTAGCGGGACAGGCCCAAGAGACCCAGTACTTC.